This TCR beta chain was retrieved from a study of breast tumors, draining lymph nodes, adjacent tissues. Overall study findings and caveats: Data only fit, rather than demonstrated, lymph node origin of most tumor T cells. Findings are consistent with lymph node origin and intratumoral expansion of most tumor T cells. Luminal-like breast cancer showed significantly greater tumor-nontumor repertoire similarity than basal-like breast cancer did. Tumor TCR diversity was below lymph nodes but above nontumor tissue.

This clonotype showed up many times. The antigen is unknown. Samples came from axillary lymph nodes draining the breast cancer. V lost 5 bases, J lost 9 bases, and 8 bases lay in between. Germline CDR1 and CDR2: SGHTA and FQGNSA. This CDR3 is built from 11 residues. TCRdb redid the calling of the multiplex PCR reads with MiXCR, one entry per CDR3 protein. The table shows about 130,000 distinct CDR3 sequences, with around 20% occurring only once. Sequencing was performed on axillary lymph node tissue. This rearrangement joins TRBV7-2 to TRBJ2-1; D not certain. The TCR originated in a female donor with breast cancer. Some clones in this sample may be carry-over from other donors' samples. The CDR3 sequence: CASSNSGEQFF. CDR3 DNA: TGTGCCAGCAGCAATAGTGGTGAGCAGTTCTTC.